Each of the 2 T cell receptor beta chains below was sequenced from the same sample in a study of molecular identifiers for immune sequencing clone quantification (dated by TCRdb to 2017 to 2018). Library generation was performed with PCR. The sample was run on an Illumina HiSeq 4000. Clones were called with MiXCR by TCRdb after fastp trimmed the public reads at Q25, and only in-frame beta chains were retained. Every distinct CDR3 protein forms one entry, paired with its most common genes and DNA. In this sample the table shows about 640,000 distinct CDR3 sequences, nearly 20% of which occur a single time. Roughly 0.83% of the sample rests with the top ten. The sequencing input was naive CD8+ T cells from blood, with Jurkat cell RNA spiked in. The cell subset or site label corresponds to: FACS-sorted CD8+CD4-CCR7+CD45RA+ naive T cells. The receptors come from a human donor in good health. Some libraries in this study had Jurkat cell RNA spiked in.

The V call is TRBV15, the J call TRBJ2-1, with 9 bases matching TRBD1. The CDR3 loop spans 16 amino acids. The ends lost 3 bases at V and 3 bases at J; junction bases unmatched: 6. Germline CDR1 reads LNHNV; CDR2 reads YYDKDF (reference sequence). CDR3 DNA sequence: TGTGCCACCAGCAGGAACAGGGGGCGCGTCTACAATGAGCAGTTCTTC. Its translation: CATSRNRGRVYNEQFF.

Points on this clonotype: A much larger clone lies one base from this, so it may be a read error. V and J are TRBV5-6 and TRBJ2-2, with a possible D match to TRBD2 (5 bases). CDR3 length: 14 residues. CDR1 is SGHDT, CDR2 YYEEEE, per germline. The CDR3 protein is CASSLEVSTGEPFF. Written as DNA, the CDR3 is TGTGCCAGCAGCTTGGAGGTTTCCACCGGGGAGCCGTTTTTT.